This T cell receptor beta chain was documented in a study of blood T cell repertoires in COVID-19. About the research overall: Samples representing acute and convalescent COVID-19 were sourced from the United States, Italy and Spain.

The V end was cut by 5 bases, the J end by 7 bases, with 18 bases between. This CDR3 spans 15 amino acids. Germline assignment: CDR1 SEHNR and CDR2 FQNEAQ (reference sequence). In the source study's methods: Estimated nucleated cell counts came from reference gene primer amplification. Profiled with immunoSEQ multiplex PCR; TCRdb holds only in-frame clones, not every one. The V and J calls and clone size come from that table; D and trimming were worked out from the DNA. The top ten hold around 4% of the sample, which has 100,000 to 120,000 clones, around 80% seen once. The sequence came from a woman aged 80 or older with acute or convalescent COVID-19. Material for sequencing was peripheral blood. The chain joins TRBV7-9 to TRBJ2-1; D is unresolved. DNA of the CDR3: TGTGCCAGCAGCCCCTTGTTTGAGCAGAGGAATGAGCAGTTCTTC. It translates to CASSPLFEQRNEQFF.